A few counts support the clone carrying this T cell receptor (beta chain). The antigen remains unidentified. The PCR used 60 Vbeta and 13 Jbeta primers. Sequencing used immunoSEQ multiplex PCR; TCRdb keeps in-frame clones, though not all of them. Here the sample spans about 200,000 clones, around four fifths being singletons. This CDR3 spans 12 amino acids. The V end was cut by 5 bases, the J end by 6 bases, with 11 bases between. The V gene's germline CDR1 is SGHVS and CDR2 FNYEAQ. The data stem from a study of cytomegalovirus exposure and HLA in healthy donors. On the study more broadly: One earlier analysis, a look at 150 million to 200 million T cells, found almost 120 million unique TCR beta sequences.

General observations from the study: In a later analysis, most CMV-associated TCR beta chains appeared HLA-restricted. Available immune exposure information was restricted to CMV serostatus only.

V usage is TRBV7-6 and J usage is TRBJ2-7; weak D call: TRBD1 (6 bases). Sequenced sample: PBMCs. This receptor was obtained from a man aged 40-49 years in good health and CMV-seropositive. CDR3 in amino acids: CASSAVRGEQYF. CDR3 nucleotides: TGTGCCAGCAGCGCAGTCAGGGGCGAGCAGTACTTC. Using reference TRBV7-6 and TRBJ2-7 for the parts outside the CDR3, the full variable domain is GAGVSQSPRYKVTKRGQDVALRCDPISGHVSLYWYRQALGQGPEFLTYFNYEAQQDKSGLPNDRFSAERPEGSISTLTIQRTEQRDSAMYRCASSAVRGEQYFGPGTRLTVT.